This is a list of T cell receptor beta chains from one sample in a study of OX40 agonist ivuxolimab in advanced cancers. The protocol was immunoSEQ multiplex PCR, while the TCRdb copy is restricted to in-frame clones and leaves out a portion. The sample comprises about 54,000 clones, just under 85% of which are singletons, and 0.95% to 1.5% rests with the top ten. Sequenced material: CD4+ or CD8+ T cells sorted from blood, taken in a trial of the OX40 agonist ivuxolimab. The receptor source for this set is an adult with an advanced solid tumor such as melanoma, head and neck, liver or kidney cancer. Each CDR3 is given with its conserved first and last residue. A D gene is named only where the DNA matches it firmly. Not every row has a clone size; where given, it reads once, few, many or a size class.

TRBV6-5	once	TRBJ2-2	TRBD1	TGTGCCAGCAGTAGTACAGGGGGAATGGCCGGGGAGCTGTTTTTT	CASSSTGGMAGELFF
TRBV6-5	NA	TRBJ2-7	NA	TGTGCCAGCAGACAGGGCCTCTCCTACGAGCAGTACTTC	CASRQGLSYEQYF
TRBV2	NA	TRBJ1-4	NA	TGTGCCAGCAGTGTAGAAGCTTGGGAAAAACTGTTTTTT	CASSVEAWEKLFF
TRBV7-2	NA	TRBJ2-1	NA	TGTGCCAGCAGCCGTGGTACCCAGGGCAATGAGCAGTTCTTC	CASSRGTQGNEQFF
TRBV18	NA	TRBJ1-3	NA	TGTGCCAGCTCACAGACACGCTCCGGCTCTGGAAACACCATATATTTT	CASSQTRSGSGNTIYF
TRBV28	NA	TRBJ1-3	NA	TGTGCCAGCAGTTCTACCGGGACCTCTGGAAACACCATATATTTT	CASSSTGTSGNTIYF
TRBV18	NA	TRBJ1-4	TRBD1	TGTGCCAGCCAGGGGACAGAAGAAAAACTGTTTTTT	CASQGTEEKLFF
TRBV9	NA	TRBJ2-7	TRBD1	TGTGCCAGCAGCGTAGAAGGGACAGGGCTGTACGAGCAGTACTTC	CASSVEGTGLYEQYF
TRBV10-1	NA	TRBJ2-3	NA	TGCGCCAGCAGTGAGAAGGGACGGGCAGATACGCAGTATTTT	CASSEKGRADTQYF
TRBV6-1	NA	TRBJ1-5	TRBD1	TGTGCCAGCAGTGCGACAGGGGAGAATCAGCCCCAGCATTTT	CASSATGENQPQHF
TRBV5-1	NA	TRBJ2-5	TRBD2	TGCGCCAGCACCCCCTGGAGCGGGAGGACTGAGACCCAGTACTTC	CASTPWSGRTETQYF
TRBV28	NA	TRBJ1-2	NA	TGTGCCAGCAGTTTAACTTCCCTCTATGGCTACACCTTC	CASSLTSLYGYTF
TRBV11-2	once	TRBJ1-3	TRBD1	TGTGCCAGCAGCTTAGGAGTAGGGACAGCTGGAAACACCATATATTTT	CASSLGVGTAGNTIYF
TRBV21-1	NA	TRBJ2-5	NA	TGTGCCAGCAGCGCAGTTTCCGGGACAGGTGGGGCTCGGGAGCAGTACTTC	CASSAVSGTGGAREQYF
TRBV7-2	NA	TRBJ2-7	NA	TGTGCCAGCAGCTTAGTGGCGGGCACGGGGGAGCAGTACTTC	CASSLVAGTGEQYF
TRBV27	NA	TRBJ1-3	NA	TGTGCCAGCAGTTTAGTAGGGGGTATCTCTGGAAACACCATATATTTT	CASSLVGGISGNTIYF
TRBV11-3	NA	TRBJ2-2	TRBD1	TGTGCCAGCAGCTTACAAGCCTGGGGACAGGGAGACGGGGAGCTGTTTTTT	CASSLQAWGQGDGELFF
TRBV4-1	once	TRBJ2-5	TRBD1	TGCGCCAGCAGCCAAGGGGGACAGGGGGCTGAAGGAGAGACCCAGTACTTC	CASSQGGQGAEGETQYF
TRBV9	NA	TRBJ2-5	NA	TGTGCCAGCAGCGCCGGGACTGCCGAAGAGACCCAGTACTTC	CASSAGTAEETQYF
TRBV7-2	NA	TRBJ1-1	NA	TGTGCCAGCAGCTTAAGTAGGGGAAACACTGAAGCTTTCTTT	CASSLSRGNTEAFF
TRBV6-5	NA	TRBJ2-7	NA	TGTGCCAGCAGTCTCTCTTCTGGGACAAATTACGAGCAGTACTTC	CASSLSSGTNYEQYF
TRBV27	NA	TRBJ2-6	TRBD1	TGTGCCAGCAGGACAGGGGCTGGGGCCAACGTCCTGACTTTC	CASRTGAGANVLTF
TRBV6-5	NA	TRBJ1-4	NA	TGTGCCAGCAGCCTTTTGGGCCCTTCTGAAAAACTGTTTTTT	CASSLLGPSEKLFF
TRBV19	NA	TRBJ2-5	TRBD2	TGTGCCAGTAGTATTACGGGGGGAAGAGAGACCCAGTACTTC	CASSITGGRETQYF
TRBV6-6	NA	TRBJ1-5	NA	TGTGCCACCGACACTGGGCCCCAGCATTTT	CATDTGPQHF
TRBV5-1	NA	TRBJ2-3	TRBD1	TGCGCCAGCAGCTTGGGCGGCTGGACAGGGAGTAGCACAGATACGCAGTATTTT	CASSLGGWTGSSTDTQYF
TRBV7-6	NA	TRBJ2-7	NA	TGTGCCAGCAGCTTAGGAGAGTACGAGCAGTACTTC	CASSLGEYEQYF
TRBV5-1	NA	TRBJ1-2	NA	TGCGCCAGCAGCTTGAGGTCGGGAAATGAAGGCTACACCTTC	CASSLRSGNEGYTF
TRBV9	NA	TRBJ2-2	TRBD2	TGTGCCAGCAGCCCTAGAGCGGGAGTCGACACCGGGGAGCTGTTTTTT	CASSPRAGVDTGELFF
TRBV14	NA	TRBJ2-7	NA	TGTGCCAGCAGCCAATGGTCGCCAGGGGCGGACTACGAGCAGTACTTC	CASSQWSPGADYEQYF
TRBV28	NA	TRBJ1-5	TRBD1	TGTGCCAGCAGTTTTGTTAGGGACAGGGGGTTTAGCAATCAGCCCCAGCATTTT	CASSFVRDRGFSNQPQHF
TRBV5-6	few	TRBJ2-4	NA	TGTGCCAGCAGCTTACTCAGGGGTGAAAACATTCAGTACTTC	CASSLLRGENIQYF
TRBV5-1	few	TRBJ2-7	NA	TGCGCCAGCAGCTTGGAAGAGCAGGCGGTAAGGTACTTC	CASSLEEQAVRYF
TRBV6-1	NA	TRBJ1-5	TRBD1	TGTGCCAGCAGTGATCAGGGGGGCAATCAGCCCCAGCATTTT	CASSDQGGNQPQHF
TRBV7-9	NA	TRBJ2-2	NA	TGTGCCAGCAGCTGGGGACGGAACACCGGGGAGCTGTTTTTT	CASSWGRNTGELFF
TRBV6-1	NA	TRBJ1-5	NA	TGTGCCAGCATGATCCAGGGTTATGGCAATCAGCCCCAGCATTTT	CASMIQGYGNQPQHF
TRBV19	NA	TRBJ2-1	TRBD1	TGTGCCAGTAGTACCCGGACAGGATACAATGAGCAGTTCTTC	CASSTRTGYNEQFF
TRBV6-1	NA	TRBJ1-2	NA	TGTGCCAGCAGTGGGACAGCCCCCTATGGCTACACCTTC	CASSGTAPYGYTF
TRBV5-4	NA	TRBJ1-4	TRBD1	TGTGCCAGCAGGCCCGACAGGGAAAAAAAACTGTTTTTT	CASRPDREKKLFF
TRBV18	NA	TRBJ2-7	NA	TGTGCCAGCTCACCCGACAGCTCTTCTCGTGAGCAGTACTTC	CASSPDSSSREQYF
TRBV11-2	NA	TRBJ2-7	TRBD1	TGTGCCAGCAGCCGGGACAGATCCTACGAGCAGTACTTC	CASSRDRSYEQYF
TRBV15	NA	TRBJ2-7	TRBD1	TGTGCCACCACCATTGACAGGGTCTCCTACGAGCAGTACTTC	CATTIDRVSYEQYF
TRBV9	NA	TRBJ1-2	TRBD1	TGTGCCAGCAACCCGACAGGGGACTATGGCTACACCTTC	CASNPTGDYGYTF
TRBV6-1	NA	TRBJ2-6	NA	TGTGCCAGCAGCCTACAGAGCTCTGGGGCCAACGTCCTGACTTTC	CASSLQSSGANVLTF
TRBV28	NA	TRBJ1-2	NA	TGTGCCAGCACCCAAACGGGCCCCTGGAAGGGCTACACCTTC	CASTQTGPWKGYTF
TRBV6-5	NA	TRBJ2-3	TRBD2	TGTGCCAGCTCCCAGCGGGAGAGCACAGATACGCAGTATTTT	CASSQRESTDTQYF
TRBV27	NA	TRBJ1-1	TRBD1	TGTGCCATCGGGACAGAGAACACTGAAGCTTTCTTT	CAIGTENTEAFF
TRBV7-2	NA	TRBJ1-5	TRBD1	TGTGCCAGCAGCCCTACAGAGGGGGACAGGGGCACCGAGGAGCCCCAGCATTTT	CASSPTEGDRGTEEPQHF
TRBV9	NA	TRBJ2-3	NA	TGTGCCAGCAGCTCAATCTCGGGGAGGATGGGCACAGATACGCAGTATTTT	CASSSISGRMGTDTQYF